The 24 T cell receptor beta chains presented below share a single source sample, sequenced in a study of Ad26.COV2.S vaccination and SARS-CoV-2 variants. Described treatment: some 19 received Ad26.COV2.S at low or high dose, single or two shots; 5 received placebo; per-sample allocation not given. At day 63 after the first vaccine or placebo injection, samples were drawn. Profiled with immunoSEQ multiplex PCR; TCRdb holds only in-frame clones, not every one. The top ten hold 4.5% to 5.5% of the sample, which has some 330,000 clones, around 90% seen once. The material was peripheral blood, obtained in a trial of Ad26.COV2.S vaccine versus placebo. These receptor sequences come from a person aged 18-60 years who received the Ad26.COV2.S COVID-19 vaccine or a placebo.

The chain links TRBV2 to TRBJ1-4; the D gene is possibly TRBD1 (5 bases). CDR1 is SNHLY and CDR2 is FYNNEI in the germline V gene. The CDR3 covers 15 residues. With 4 bases removed from V and 1 base from J, the gap between germline ends came to 10 bases. The CDR3 here is CASSVGGLTNEKLFF. The DNA for the CDR3 is TGTGCCAGCAGTGTGGGGGGGTTAACTAATGAAAAACTGTTTTTT. The whole variable domain, filled in from reference TRBV2 and TRBJ1-4, reads EPEVTQTPSHQVTQMGQEVILRCVPISNHLYFYWYRQILGQKVEFLVSFYNNEISEKSEIFDDQFSVERPDGSNFTLKIRSTKLEDSAMYFCASSVGGLTNEKLFFGSGTQLSVL.

The genes are TRBV11-2 and TRBJ2-5; no clear D gene. The CDR3 totals 15 residues. Germline V gene lookup returns CDR1 SGHAT and CDR2 FQNNGV. Trimming pared 3 bases from V and 2 bases from J, leaving 13 bases between. The CDR3: CASSFRASDQETQYF. CDR3 coding DNA: TGTGCCAGCAGCTTCCGGGCCTCAGATCAAGAGACCCAGTACTTC.

The J gene is TRBJ2-7, the V gene TRBV7-2, with no clear D. The germline CDR1 and CDR2 sequences are SGHTA and FQGNSA. Between the trimmed V and J ends, which lost 0 bases and 7 bases, there was a span of 4 bases. The CDR3 contains 11 residues. The CDR3 DNA sequence: TGTGCCAGCAGCTTAGCGGGGGAGCAGTACTTC. Protein: CASSLAGEQYF.

The chain couples TRBV19 to TRBJ1-6; 7 bases align to TRBD1. Germline trimming cut 3 bases from V and 5 bases from J; bases unmatched to any gene: 7. This CDR3 is 16 amino acids long. Germline values: CDR1 LNHDA, CDR2 SQIVND (reference sequence). CDR3 loop: CASSIGTESNNSPLHF. In DNA form, the CDR3 reads TGTGCCAGTAGTATCGGGACAGAGAGTAATAATTCACCCCTCCACTTT.

The chain has TRBV9 and TRBJ2-3; 9 nucleotides match TRBD2. The CDR3 runs to 15 residues. Trimming cost V 0 bases and J 2 bases; bases outside gene matches: 1. CDR1 SGDLS and CDR2 YYNGEE come from the germline V gene. The CDR3 nucleotides are TGTGCCAGCAGCGTAGGGACTAGCGCCACAGATACGCAGTATTTT. It yields the protein CASSVGTSATDTQYF.

This clone was seen more than once but under ten times. The gene calls are TRBV12-5 and TRBJ1-2; tentative D call: TRBD1 (6 bases). The V end lost 5 bases, the J end lost 4 bases, and 20 bases lay between the germline ends. This CDR3 contains 16 residues. Germline CDR1 is LGHNT and CDR2 is FRNRAP. The CDR3 is CASGPPGGGLGYGYTF. CDR3 nucleotide sequence: TGTGCTAGTGGTCCCCCTGGTGGGGGCTTGGGCTATGGCTACACCTTC.

This clone has a handful of counts. V is TRBV10-3 and J is TRBJ2-1; 7 bases fit TRBD2. The CDR3 extends over 15 amino acids. Germline lookup yields CDR1 ENHRY and CDR2 SYGVKD. V lost 5 bases to trimming and J lost 4 bases; unmatched junction nucleotides: 8. In DNA, the CDR3 is TGTGCCATCAGTCCCCGGGGGGATCGGTACAATGAGCAGTTCTTC. It specifies CAISPRGDRYNEQFF.

The J gene is TRBJ1-1, the V gene TRBV19; D gene ambiguous. With 8 bases removed from V and 1 base from J, the gap between germline ends came to 17 bases. Germline CDR1 and CDR2: LNHDA and SQIVND (reference sequence). The CDR3 loop spans 15 amino acids. The chain's CDR3 is CASLREVTTNTEAFF. CDR3 coding DNA: TGTGCCAGTTTAAGGGAGGTGACGACGAACACTGAAGCTTTCTTT.

This clone was picked up a small number of times. The chain joins TRBV5-6 to TRBJ2-1, with D tentatively TRBD2 (6 bases). Germline V lookup: CDR1 SGHDT, CDR2 YYEEEE. V lost 4 bases to trimming and J lost 7 bases, with 12 bases between them. This CDR3 comprises 13 residues. This CDR3 is CASSLSRGNEQFF. The DNA of the CDR3 is TGTGCCAGCAGCCTGTCTCGGGGGAATGAGCAGTTCTTC.

V usage is TRBV9 and J usage is TRBJ2-3; D is unclear. Trimming stripped 4 bases from V and 0 bases from J, with 9 bases between. This CDR3 is built from 14 residues. Per germline, CDR1 SGDLS and CDR2 YYNGEE. The CDR3: CASSPPTSTDTQYF. The CDR3 bases are TGTGCCAGCAGCCCACCGACTAGCACAGATACGCAGTATTTT.

As concerns this clone: Other DNA sequences in the same sample also yield this CDR3. This chain uses TRBV6-5 with TRBJ1-5; D is uncertain. The germline V gene encodes CDR1 MNHEY and CDR2 SVGAGI. This CDR3 comprises 11 residues. V dropped 6 bases and J dropped 2 bases, with 2 bases sitting between them. For the CDR3, the DNA is TGTGCCAGCAGGGGCAATCAGCCCCAGCATTTT. Translating gives CASRGNQPQHF.

This rearrangement joins TRBV29-1 to TRBJ2-1; TRBD1 might be the D (5 bases). This CDR3 region has 13 residues. Germline lookup yields CDR1 SQVTM and CDR2 ANQGSEA. Trimming shortened V by 8 bases and J by 3 bases, and 14 bases separated the two germline ends. The DNA of the CDR3 is TGCAGCCCCCTGAGGACAAACTACAATGAGCAGTTCTTC. This codes for CSPLRTNYNEQFF.

The CDR3 coding sequence is TGTGCCAGCAGTTACCTAATTTTAGACCCAGCTTTCTTT. Residues: CASSYLILDPAFF. The V call is TRBV6-6, the J call TRBJ1-1, with D hard to call. The CDR3 loop spans 13 amino acids. CDR1 and CDR2 (germline): MNHNY, SVGAGI (reference sequence). V was trimmed by 2 bases and J by 10 bases, leaving 14 bases between them.

On this clone: Other nucleotide sequences in the sample specify the same CDR3. CDR3 in DNA: TGTGCCAGCAGTTATTCCCCGGGGAACACTGAAGCTTTCTTT. Encoded protein: CASSYSPGNTEAFF. This chain joins TRBV6-5 and TRBJ1-1; no reliable D call. V dropped 3 bases and J dropped 1 base, with 9 bases sitting between them. Germline CDR1 is MNHEY and CDR2 is SVGAGI. The CDR3 has 14 amino acids.

The chain links TRBV25-1 to TRBJ1-1; weak D call: TRBD1 (5 bases). In germline, CDR1 is MGHDK, CDR2 SYGVNS. This CDR3 region has 13 residues. Trimming took off 7 bases at V and 1 base at J, with 10 bases between the two ends. DNA for the CDR3: TGTGCCAGCAAAGGGGAGGGGAACACTGAAGCTTTCTTT. Protein: CASKGEGNTEAFF.

The chain combines TRBV4-1 with TRBJ2-1; 14 bases line up with TRBD2. V lost 1 base and J lost 10; bases outside the gene matches: 3. The CDR3 contains 15 residues. The germline V gene has CDR1 MGHRA and CDR2 YSYEKL. The DNA for the CDR3 is TGCGCCAGCAGCCAAGCGGGACTAGCGGGGGAAGAGCAGTTCTTC. It specifies CASSQAGLAGEEQFF.

Points on this clone: Other DNA variants within this sample encode the same CDR3. V gene TRBV12-3 or TRBV12-4 combines with J gene TRBJ2-3; D remains unclear. The V gene lost 2 bases and the J gene lost 3 bases, with 3 bases spanning the gap. The CDR3 is 12 amino acids. CDR3 sequence: CASSLFTDTQYF. As DNA, the CDR3 is TGTGCCAGCAGTTTATTTACAGATACGCAGTATTTT.

The sample holds one count of this clone. The CDR3 spells CASTRAAGGPNEQFF. The DNA for the CDR3 is TGTGCCAGCACGAGAGCTGCGGGGGGGCCGAATGAGCAGTTCTTC. The V call is TRBV7-8, the J call TRBJ2-1; 9 nucleotides line up with TRBD2. The germline gives CDR1 SGHVS, CDR2 FQNEAQ. V lost 7 bases, J lost 7 bases, and 11 bases stayed unmatched. The CDR3 spans 15 residues. The whole variable domain, filled in from reference TRBV7-8 and TRBJ2-1, reads GAGVSQSPRYKVAKRGQDVALRCDPISGHVSLFWYQQALGQGPEFLTYFQNEAQLDKSGLPSDRFFAERPEGSVSTLKIQRTQQEDSAVYLCASTRAAGGPNEQFFGPGTRLTVL.

The chain joins TRBV7-2 to TRBJ2-1, with 14 bases fitting TRBD2. J lost 4 bases, V lost 6 bases, and 11 bases had no gene match. The CDR3 is 18 residues long. Germline V gives CDR1 SGHTA, CDR2 FQGNSA. CDR3 sequence: CASSAGTSGGGIYNEQFF. As DNA, the CDR3 is TGTGCCAGCAGTGCCGGGACTAGCGGGGGCGGCATTTACAATGAGCAGTTCTTC.

The sample holds many counts of this clone. The rearrangement joins TRBV27 to TRBJ2-7; D is possibly TRBD1 (6 bases). The CDR3 totals 15 residues. V lost 7 bases to trimming and J lost 3 bases, with 19 bases between them. Germline lookup yields CDR1 MNHEY and CDR2 SMNVEV (reference sequence). CDR3 protein: CASTGSDRGFYEQYF. The CDR3 coding sequence is TGTGCCAGCACGGGGTCGGACAGAGGATTCTACGAGCAGTACTTC.

The V call is TRBV27, the J call TRBJ1-2; 8 nucleotides match TRBD1. There are 14 residues in the CDR3. With 7 bases clipped from V and 4 bases from J, the junction kept 8 bases outside the gene matches. Germline loops: CDR1 MNHEY, CDR2 SMNVEV (reference sequence). The CDR3: CASTSDREGYGYTF. CDR3 nucleotides: TGTGCCAGCACCTCGGACAGGGAAGGCTATGGCTACACCTTC.

V is TRBV3-1 (or the pseudogene TRBV3-2) and J is TRBJ1-1; D remains ambiguous. Germline assignment: CDR1 LGHDT and CDR2 YNNKEL (reference sequence). V was clipped by 0 bases and J by 3 bases, with 14 bases between them. The CDR3 is 16 residues long. The CDR3 region is CASSQEAVDPDTEAFF. The CDR3 coding sequence is TGTGCCAGCAGCCAAGAGGCAGTCGACCCGGACACTGAAGCTTTCTTT.

The chain carries TRBV7-2 and TRBJ1-1; TRBD1 matches at 7 bases. There are 15 residues in the CDR3. The V segment lost 5 bases and the J segment 5 bases; nucleotides outside the gene matches: 11. Germline V gene data show CDR1 as SGHTA and CDR2 as FQGNSA. Written as DNA, the CDR3 is TGTGCCAGCAGCACGACAGGGCTTACTGGTACTGAAGCTTTCTTT. It is translated as CASSTTGLTGTEAFF.

The genes are TRBV25-1 and TRBJ1-2, with 8 positions matching TRBD1. The V and J ends lost 5 bases and 5 bases, in that order; junction bases with no gene match: 4. CDR1 is MGHDK, CDR2 SYGVNS, per germline. The CDR3 is made up of 13 amino acids. As DNA, the CDR3 is TGTGCCAGCAGTCGGACAGGGAGATATGGCTACACCTTC. Its protein is CASSRTGRYGYTF.